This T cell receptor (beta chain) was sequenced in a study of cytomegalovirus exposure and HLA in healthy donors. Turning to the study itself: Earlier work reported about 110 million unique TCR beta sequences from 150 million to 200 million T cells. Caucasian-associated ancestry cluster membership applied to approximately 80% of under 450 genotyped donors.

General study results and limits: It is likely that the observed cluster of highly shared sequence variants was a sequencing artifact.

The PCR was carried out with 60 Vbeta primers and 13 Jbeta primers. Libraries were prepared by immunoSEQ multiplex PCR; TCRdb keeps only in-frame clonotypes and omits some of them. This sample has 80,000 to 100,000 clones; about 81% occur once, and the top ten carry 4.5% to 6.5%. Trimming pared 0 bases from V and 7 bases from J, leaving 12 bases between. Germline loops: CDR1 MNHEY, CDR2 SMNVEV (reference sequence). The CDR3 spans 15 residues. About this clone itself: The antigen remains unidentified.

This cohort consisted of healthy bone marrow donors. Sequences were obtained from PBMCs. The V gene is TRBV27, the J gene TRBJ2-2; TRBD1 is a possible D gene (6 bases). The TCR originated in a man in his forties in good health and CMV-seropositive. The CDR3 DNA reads TGTGCCAGCAGTTTATCGTTGGGGGCCGGCGGGGAGCTGTTTTTT. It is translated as CASSLSLGAGGELFF.